This TCR beta chain stems from a study of molecular identifiers for immune sequencing clone quantification. Study in general: Naive CD8 cell RNA, from roughly 18,000 or 92,000 cells, was split five ways in replicates, with four sequenced.

Trimming took off 1 base at V and 10 bases at J, with 17 bases between the two ends. The CDR3 is 15 amino acids. Study-wide results and limits: Highly expanded clone sizes could be underestimated through barcode sharing by identical TCR molecules.

In TCRdb, the PCR reads were re-called with MiXCR into one record per CDR3 protein. The repertoire holds under 800,000 distinct CDR3 sequences, with about 25% as singletons. With respect to this clonotype: No antigen is known for it.

This TCR was sampled from a human donor in good health. Some libraries in this study had Jurkat cell RNA spiked in. The J gene is TRBJ2-1, the V gene TRBV12-3 or TRBV12-4; possibly TRBD1 for D (5 bases). Specimen: naive CD8+ T cells from blood, with Jurkat cell RNA spiked in. As for subset: FACS-sorted CD8+CD4-CCR7+CD45RA+ naive T cells. CDR3 loop: CASSLVGQGAEEQFF. CDR3 DNA sequence: TGTGCCAGCAGTTTAGTGGGTCAAGGGGCTGAAGAGCAGTTCTTC.